A selection of T cell receptor beta chains follows, all from one sample in a study of T cell changes during pregnancy in multiple sclerosis. This table comes from immunoSEQ multiplex PCR, and its TCRdb copy is limited to in-frame clones, with some not included. The sample includes tens of thousands of clones, 90% of them seen just once. The sample in question was CD4+ T cells from peripheral blood mononuclear cells, obtained before pregnancy. These receptors were taken from a female donor with multiple sclerosis, enrolled in a pregnancy study. The CDR3 runs from the conserved cysteine through the conserved F or W. The D gene is left open where the match is weak. Only some rows state a clone size, as once, few, many or a class for expanded clones.

D gene	J gene	clone size	V gene	CDR3 protein	CDR3 DNA
TRBD1	TRBJ2-2	-	TRBV29-1	CSVASGTGGTGELFF	TGCAGCGTTGCCTCCGGGACAGGGGGCACCGGGGAGCTGTTTTTT
TRBD2	TRBJ2-1	-	TRBV19	CASSYASGVYNEQFF	TGTGCCAGTAGTTATGCTAGCGGGGTCTACAATGAGCAGTTCTTC
TRBD2	TRBJ2-4	-	TRBV7-8	CASSPWLAGGINIQYF	TGTGCCAGCAGCCCCTGGCTAGCGGGAGGCATAAACATTCAGTACTTC
-	TRBJ1-2	-	TRBV11-2	CASSGIEGFWNGYTF	TGTGCCAGCAGCGGTATTGAGGGATTCTGGAATGGCTACACCTTC
-	TRBJ2-7	-	TRBV7-3	CASRHLGGYEQYF	TGTGCCAGCAGACACCTCGGGGGCTACGAGCAGTACTTC
-	TRBJ2-2	-	TRBV7-6	CASSWRAEGTGELFF	TGTGCCAGCAGCTGGCGGGCAGAGGGCACCGGGGAGCTGTTTTTT
-	TRBJ2-1	-	TRBV29-1	CSVTLGGLEQFF	TGCAGCGTAACCCTGGGGGGGCTTGAGCAGTTCTTC
-	TRBJ1-5	-	TRBV5-8	CASSTTGLNQPQHF	TGTGCCAGCAGCACGACAGGCCTGAACCAGCCCCAGCATTTT
TRBD2	TRBJ2-1	-	TRBV19	CASSMGAGGKLRDEQFF	TGTGCCAGTAGTATGGGCGCGGGAGGGAAACTTCGGGATGAGCAGTTCTTC
-	TRBJ1-1	few	TRBV5-1	CASSLARTANTEAFF	TGCGCCAGCAGCTTGGCCCGGACAGCGAACACTGAAGCTTTCTTT
-	TRBJ2-5	-	TRBV19	CASSIDRAGLLGPKTQYF	TGTGCCAGTAGTATTGATCGGGCCGGACTATTGGGGCCAAAGACCCAGTACTTC
-	TRBJ2-3	-	TRBV4-1	CASSLNSPTDTQYF	TGCGCCAGCAGCCTTAACAGCCCAACAGATACGCAGTATTTT
-	TRBJ2-2	-	TRBV28	CASSFLSGGNTGELFF	TGTGCCAGCAGTTTCCTTAGCGGAGGAAACACCGGGGAGCTGTTTTTT
-	TRBJ2-6	-	TRBV5-1	CASAGTTGANVLTF	TGCGCCAGCGCGGGGACCACTGGGGCCAACGTCCTGACTTTC
TRBD2	TRBJ2-7	-	TRBV7-6	CASSLAPVSGGNSYEQYF	TGTGCCAGCAGCTTAGCGCCCGTTAGCGGGGGGAACTCCTACGAGCAGTACTTC
TRBD2	TRBJ2-5	-	TRBV19	CASSIPMTSGKETQYF	TGTGCCAGTAGTATCCCTATGACTAGCGGGAAGGAGACCCAGTACTTC
TRBD2	TRBJ2-3	-	TRBV7-6	CASSLFLSGGPDTQYF	TGTGCCAGCAGCTTATTTCTTAGCGGGGGACCAGATACGCAGTATTTT